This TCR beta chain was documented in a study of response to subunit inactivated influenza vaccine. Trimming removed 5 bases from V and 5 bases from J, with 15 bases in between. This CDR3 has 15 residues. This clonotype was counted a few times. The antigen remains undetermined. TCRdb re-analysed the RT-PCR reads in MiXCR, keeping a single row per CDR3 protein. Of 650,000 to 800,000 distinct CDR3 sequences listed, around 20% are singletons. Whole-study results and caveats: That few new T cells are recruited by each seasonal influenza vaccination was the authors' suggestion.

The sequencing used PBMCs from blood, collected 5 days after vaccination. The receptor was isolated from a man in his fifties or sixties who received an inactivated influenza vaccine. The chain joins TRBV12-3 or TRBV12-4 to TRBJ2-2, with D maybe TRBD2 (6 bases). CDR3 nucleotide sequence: TGTGCCAGCAGTGCGGGACTCCCCAAAACCGGGGAGCTGTTTTTT. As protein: CASSAGLPKTGELFF.